This T cell receptor beta chain was identified during a study of persistence of HIV-infected CD4 T cells (dated by TCRdb to about 2020). Regarding the study in general: Participants had been on suppressive ART for a median of around eight years. Peripheral blood samples of up to about 200 mL were obtained at multiple time points, with the exception of two participants, for whom leukapheresis was performed at a single time point. Anti-CD3/anti-CD28 stimulation activated a higher proportion of cells, with a lower memory fraction, than antigen stimulation. The study isolated CMV- and HIV-1 Gag-responding CD4+ T cells from ART-treated individuals to examine antigen-driven clonal expansion of HIV-1-infected cells. The clonality of all cells in each sorted population was measured by TCRbeta sequencing, and the clonality of infected cells was measured by proviral sequencing. In the cross-participant TCR cluster analysis, fewer than 10 participants were included for CMV and roughly 7 participants were included for Gag.

The investigation overall reported the following: Bulk TCR analyses could not be restricted to the rare CMV-responding cells that actually carried HIV-1 proviruses. Degenerate expanded CDR3beta sequences were enriched in antigen-responding cells, suggesting convergent selection of CD4+ responses to CMV and Gag. Significantly lower TCRbeta richness was observed in CMV- and Gag-responding cells than in anti-CD3/anti-CD28-responding cells, and higher oligoclonality was observed in CMV-responding cells than in CD3/CD28-stimulated and Gag-responding cells. Within the same sorted populations, how oligoclonal the TCRs were correlated with how oligoclonal the proviruses were. The study involved few individuals and tested only a limited range of antigens.

The sample's treatment or condition label, in plain terms: suppressive antiretroviral therapy. Cells were stimulated with anti-CD3/anti-CD28 magnetic beads as a nonspecific positive control representing the CD4+ T cell repertoire. Responding CD4+ T cells were sorted on the basis of upregulation of both CD40 ligand and CD69. HIV-1-infected adults in whom suppressive ART had been started during chronic infection were enrolled as participants. Participants had undetectable plasma HIV-1 RNA below 50 copies/mL for at least 4 years. To be included, participants needed a CD4+ T cell count above 400 cells/uL and a positive CMV serology. Before stimulation, PBMCs were isolated using density centrifugation and depleted of CD8+ T cells. For 18 hours, CD8-depleted PBMCs were stimulated with anti-CD28/CD49d costimulation, a CD40-blocking antibody, and enfuvirtide, which was added to prevent new infections. Sorting was done on either a Beckman Coulter MoFlo Legacy or an XDP sorter, and propidium iodide was used to exclude dead cells. Genomic DNA was extracted with the QIAamp DNA Mini Kit for samples above one million cells, otherwise with the Quick-DNA Microprep Kit.

TCRbeta repertoires were sequenced from genomic DNA with the immunoSEQ hsTCRB assay version 4 in survey mode. Genomic DNA was diluted to roughly 9.8 ng/uL, using up to roughly 1 ug per sample for TCRbeta sequencing. The paper's processing steps were these. ImmunoSeq Analyzer 3.0 was used for analysis of TCRbeta data, and diversity was computed on productive nucleotide rearrangements. Lower-bound TCR diversity was estimated with the improved Chao index, and clonality with the Gini coefficient using the Immunarch R package. Nucleotide rearrangements that differed but encoded the same CDR3beta amino acid sequence were counted as separate clonotypes. Differential abundance analysis found TCRbeta sequences that were significantly enriched in antigen-responding cells compared with anti-CD3/anti-CD28-activated cells. GLIPH2 grouped TCRs by predicted peptide-MHC specificity, both within each participant and across combined participant data sets. What TCRdb holds here is the immuneACCESS table cut down to in-frame rearrangements. Part of the clones is not present; checked against another copy, under half of the missing clones reflect an unresolved V gene, and the others are unexplained. The D gene and trimming were derived from the DNA, and the V and J assignments and clone size from that table. Counted in this sample were 43,000 or so clones; 80% to 90% of them appeared once. The ten top clones hold 0.95% to 1.1% of the sample.

V and J are truncated by 1 base and 2 bases respectively, leaving an intervening sequence of 8 bases. CDR1 and CDR2, looked up from the germline V gene (reference sequence), are LGHDT and YNNKEL. Inclusive of the bounding cysteine and phenylalanine, the CDR3 is 14 residues long. Only the CDR3 DNA is retained, 42 bases long and in frame from the first base. Concerning this clone: The antigen it recognizes is unknown. Base qualities are not at hand, and no much larger clone is one base apart.

The sequencing here drew on CD4+ T cells sorted from PBMCs after 18-hour stimulation, taken from a patient who received antiretroviral therapy. The sample's cell subset or site label, decoded: CD40L+CD69+ CD4 T cells responding to anti-CD3/anti-CD28 beads, representing the overall repertoire. This TCR came from an adult man with HIV who was CMV-seropositive. The chain is assembled from TRBV3-1 (or the pseudogene TRBV3-2) and TRBJ1-2; the D gene is unclear. The CDR3 in this case is CASSQGKGNYGYTF. The nucleotides are TGTGCCAGCAGCCAAGGAAAAGGAAACTATGGCTACACCTTC.